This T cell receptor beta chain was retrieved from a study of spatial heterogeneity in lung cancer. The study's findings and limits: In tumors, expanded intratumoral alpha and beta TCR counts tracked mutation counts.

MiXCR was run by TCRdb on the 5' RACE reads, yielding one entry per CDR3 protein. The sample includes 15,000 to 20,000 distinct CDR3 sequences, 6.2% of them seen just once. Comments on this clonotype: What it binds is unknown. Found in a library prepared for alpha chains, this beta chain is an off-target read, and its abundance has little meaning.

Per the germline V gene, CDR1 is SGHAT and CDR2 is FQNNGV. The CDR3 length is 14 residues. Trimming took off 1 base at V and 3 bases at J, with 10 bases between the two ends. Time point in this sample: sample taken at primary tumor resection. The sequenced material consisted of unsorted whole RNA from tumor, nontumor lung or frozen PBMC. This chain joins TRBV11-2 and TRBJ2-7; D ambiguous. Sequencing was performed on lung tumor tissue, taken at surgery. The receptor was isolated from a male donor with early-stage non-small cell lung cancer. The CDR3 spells CASSLAGVNYEQYF. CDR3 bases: TGTGCCAGCAGCTTAGCTGGGGTGAACTACGAGCAGTACTTC.